Below are 30 T cell receptor beta chains sequenced from a single sample in a study of cytotoxic CD8 clonotypes in ibrutinib-treated CLL. The assay was immunoSEQ multiplex PCR, and TCRdb's table has in-frame clones only and misses some. Among about 250,000 clones listed, roughly 74% were seen once. This material consisted of PBMCs, taken after 24 months of ibrutinib treatment. Receptors originate from a human donor with chronic lymphocytic leukemia.

The table lists this clone with a few counts. V gene TRBV9 combines with J gene TRBJ2-7; 7 nucleotides align to TRBD1. CDR3 length: 14 residues. The germline V gene encodes CDR1 SGDLS and CDR2 YYNGEE. The V segment lost 0 bases and the J segment 9 bases; nucleotides outside the gene matches: 9. The CDR3, as DNA: TGTGCCAGCAGCGTAGGTACAGGGGACATGGGGCAGTACTTC. Translation gives CASSVGTGDMGQYF.

This clone was recorded a few times. This chain joins TRBV15 and TRBJ2-7, with 9 bases matching TRBD2. CDR1 is LNHNV, CDR2 YYDKDF, per germline (reference sequence). After removal of 0 bases from V and 5 bases from J, the junction contained 5 bases not matched to a gene. This CDR3 spans 15 amino acids. The CDR3: CATSRDLSGRNEQYF. CDR3 sequence (DNA): TGTGCCACCAGCAGAGATCTTAGCGGGAGAAACGAGCAGTACTTC.

The gene calls are TRBV7-2 and TRBJ2-1, with D tentatively TRBD2 (6 bases). V dropped 1 base and J dropped 0 bases, with 10 bases sitting between them. Germline CDR1 reads SGHTA; CDR2 reads FQGNSA. The CDR3 is 16 residues long. CDR3 bases: TGTGCCAGCAGCTTAGTTTGGGACTCCTCCTACAATGAGCAGTTCTTC. This encodes CASSLVWDSSYNEQFF.

The rearrangement links TRBV19 to TRBJ2-1; 8 bases agree with TRBD2. Unmatched junction bases numbered 8, after V lost 1 base and J lost 6 bases. The CDR3 is 16 amino acids. Germline loops: CDR1 LNHDA, CDR2 SQIVND (reference sequence). Written as DNA, the CDR3 is TGTGCCAGTAGTATAGGGGCGGGAGGATTCGGCAATGAGCAGTTCTTC. This encodes CASSIGAGGFGNEQFF.

The J gene is TRBJ1-4, the V gene TRBV7-6; D perhaps matches TRBD1 (6 bases). The CDR3 sequence is 16 residues long. Trimming removed 5 bases at V and 4 bases at J, with 17 bases between. Looked up from germline, CDR1 is SGHVS and CDR2 is FNYEAQ. The CDR3: CASSPRREGGNEKLFF. CDR3 in DNA: TGTGCCAGCAGCCCACGACGAGAGGGGGGTAATGAAAAACTGTTTTTT.

This chain joins TRBV5-1 and TRBJ2-1; D is unclear. The germline CDR1 and CDR2 sequences are SGHRS and YFSETQ. The CDR3 has 13 residues. V lost 5 bases, J lost 5 bases, and 11 bases lay in between. CDR3 nucleotide sequence: TGCGCCAGCAGGGTGCAGCCGAACAATGAGCAGTTCTTC. Its protein product is CASRVQPNNEQFF. Full variable domain (remainder filled in from reference TRBV5-1 and TRBJ2-1): KAGVTQTPRYLIKTRGQQVTLSCSPISGHRSVSWYQQTPGQGLQFLFEYFSETQRNKGNFPGRFSGRQFSNSRSEMNVSTLELGDSALYLCASRVQPNNEQFFGPGTRLTVL.

The chain has TRBV6-6 and TRBJ2-7; unclear D gene. V was clipped by 0 bases and J by 2 bases, with 8 bases between them. Germline lookup yields CDR1 MNHNY and CDR2 SVGAGI (reference sequence). The CDR3 totals 14 residues. The chain's CDR3 is CASSYSLRPYEQYF. The CDR3 DNA sequence: TGTGCCAGCAGTTACTCATTGCGGCCCTACGAGCAGTACTTC.

J is TRBJ1-5 and V is TRBV28; no definite D call. From germline, CDR1 is MDHEN and CDR2 SYDVKM. V shed 3 bases and J shed 5 bases, with 8 bases lying between them. This CDR3 has 13 amino acids. Written as DNA, the CDR3 is TGTGCCAGCAGTTTGGGTTTAGATCAGCCCCAGCATTTT. Translating it yields CASSLGLDQPQHF.

J is TRBJ2-2 and V is TRBV6-6, with no clear D. The V and J ends lost 3 bases and 0 bases respectively, with 8 bases between them. Germline CDR1 reads MNHNY; CDR2 reads SVGAGI (reference sequence). This CDR3 contains 15 residues. CDR3 sequence (DNA): TGTGCCAGCAGTTATTCCCGCACGAACACCGGGGAGCTGTTTTTT. Translating it yields CASSYSRTNTGELFF.

This clone was observed a handful of times. The rearrangement links TRBV9 to TRBJ2-7; the D is unclear. The CDR3 consists of 14 residues. The V gene's germline CDR1 is SGDLS and CDR2 YYNGEE. V gave up 4 bases and J gave up 5 bases, with 16 bases separating them. The CDR3 spells CASSPFSSRHEQYF. In DNA, the CDR3 is TGTGCCAGCAGCCCATTCTCTAGTAGGCACGAGCAGTACTTC.

This chain connects TRBV30 to TRBJ2-7; the D gene is possibly TRBD2 (6 bases). Trimming stripped 8 bases from V and 2 bases from J, with 19 bases between. The V gene's germline CDR1 is GTSNPN and CDR2 SVGIG (reference sequence). This CDR3 contains 14 residues. CDR3 region: CAVDGPSETYEQYF. CDR3 bases: TGTGCCGTTGATGGGCCTAGCGAGACCTACGAGCAGTACTTC.

The rearrangement joins TRBV11-2 to TRBJ1-4; no firm D call. This CDR3 contains 15 residues. V was pared by 1 base and J by 4 bases, with 10 bases between. Germline lookup yields CDR1 SGHAT and CDR2 FQNNGV. The CDR3 sequence is CASSLASWGNEKLFF. The CDR3 DNA reads as TGTGCCAGCAGCTTAGCCTCATGGGGTAATGAAAAACTGTTTTTT.

This chain links TRBV4-3 with TRBJ2-1; maybe TRBD2 (6 bases). Germline-derived CDR1 and CDR2 are LGHNA and YSLEER. The CDR3 extends over 15 amino acids. V lost 0 bases, J lost 12 bases, and 18 bases lay in between. Written as DNA, the CDR3 is TGCGCCAGCAGCCAAGATCGGACTACCGACATTGGGCAGTTCTTC. As protein: CASSQDRTTDIGQFF.

The genes are TRBV15 and TRBJ2-3; no definite D call. The CDR3 totals 16 residues. V was cut by 1 base and J by 1 base, with 12 bases left in between. CDR1 and CDR2 from the germline V gene are LNHNV and YYDKDF (reference sequence). CDR3 residues: CATSRGRPGGTDTQYF. The CDR3 DNA reads as TGTGCCACCAGCAGAGGCCGGCCTGGGGGCACAGATACGCAGTATTTT.

The gene calls are TRBV27 and TRBJ2-1; D is ambiguous. The V gene's germline CDR1 is MNHEY and CDR2 SMNVEV (reference sequence). The CDR3 is 14 residues long. With 3 bases removed from V and 0 bases from J, the gap between germline ends came to 6 bases. The CDR3 DNA sequence: TGTGCCAGCAGTTTTACCCGCTCCTACAATGAGCAGTTCTTC. It translates to CASSFTRSYNEQFF.

Turning to this clone: A far larger clone is off by one base, so a read error is likely. The chain employs TRBV7-6 and TRBJ2-7, with D unresolved. V shed 2 bases and J shed 3 bases, with 2 bases lying between them. The CDR3 runs to 11 residues. Germline CDR1 reads SGHVS; CDR2 reads FNYEAQ. The CDR3 nucleotides are TGTGCCAGCAGCTTAAACTACGAGCAGTACTTC. Translation: CASSLNYEQYF.

This chain uses TRBV30 with TRBJ2-1, with D perhaps assigned TRBD1 or TRBD2 (5 bases each). The CDR3 extends over 13 amino acids. V lost 4 bases to trimming and J lost 9 bases, with 16 bases between them. Germline V gene data show CDR1 as GTSNPN and CDR2 as SVGIG (reference sequence). CDR3 DNA sequence: TGTGCCTGGACCGGGACCGCAGGGCGTGAGCAGTTCTTC. It yields the protein CAWTGTAGREQFF. Drawing the rest from reference TRBV30 and TRBJ2-1, the complete variable domain is SQTIHQWPATLVQPVGSPLSLECTVEGTSNPNLYWYRQAAGRGLQLLFYSVGIGQISSEVPQNLSASRPQDRQFILSSKKLLLSDSGFYLCAWTGTAGREQFFGPGTRLTVL.

This clone was seen only once. This rearrangement joins TRBV9 to TRBJ1-1; 7 nucleotides agree with TRBD1. Losses at the gene ends were 3 bases for V and 7 bases for J; bases not matched to a gene: 12. There are 15 residues in the CDR3. Germline values: CDR1 SGDLS, CDR2 YYNGEE. The CDR3 region is CASSARDSKNLEAFF. For the CDR3, the DNA is TGTGCCAGCAGCGCCCGGGACAGTAAAAACCTTGAAGCTTTCTTT.

The chain carries TRBV5-1 and TRBJ2-3; D call uncertain. The V end was cut by 2 bases, the J end by 4 bases, with 8 bases between. Germline assignment: CDR1 SGHRS and CDR2 YFSETQ. CDR3 size: 13 residues. The CDR3 spells CASSFTNPDTQYF. CDR3 nucleotide sequence: TGCGCCAGCAGCTTCACAAACCCAGATACGCAGTATTTT.

The V call is TRBV6-5, the J call TRBJ2-7, with TRBD1 matching 9 bases. Germline-derived CDR1 and CDR2 are MNHEY and SVGAGI. Unmatched junction bases numbered 6, after V lost 4 bases and J lost 5 bases. There are 14 residues in the CDR3. The CDR3 DNA is TGTGCCAGCAGTTCCCAGCGGGACAGGGACGAGCAGTACTTC. It translates to CASSSQRDRDEQYF.

The chain has TRBV6-5 and TRBJ1-3; 8 nucleotides agree with TRBD1. V dropped 6 bases and J dropped 0; count of bases not matched to a gene: 4. This CDR3 spans 15 amino acids. In germline, CDR1 is MNHEY, CDR2 SVGAGI. CDR3 nucleotide sequence: TGTGCCAGCAGACCCGGGACAGGCTCTGGAAACACCATATATTTT. Translating gives CASRPGTGSGNTIYF.

The chain couples TRBV7-8 to TRBJ2-1, with 10 bases identical to TRBD2. This CDR3 spans 17 amino acids. J gave up 0 bases and V 2 bases, and 4 bases lay outside the gene matches. Germline assignment: CDR1 SGHVS and CDR2 FQNEAQ. CDR3 DNA: TGTGCCAGCAGCTTAAGGACTAGCGGTCCCTCCTACAATGAGCAGTTCTTC. It encodes CASSLRTSGPSYNEQFF. Together with reference TRBV7-8 and TRBJ2-1, the CDR3 gives the full variable domain: GAGVSQSPRYKVAKRGQDVALRCDPISGHVSLFWYQQALGQGPEFLTYFQNEAQLDKSGLPSDRFFAERPEGSVSTLKIQRTQQEDSAVYLCASSLRTSGPSYNEQFFGPGTRLTVL.

The chain carries TRBV29-1 and TRBJ1-1, with D unclear. CDR3 length: 15 amino acids. The V and J ends lost 3 bases and 6 bases respectively, with 20 bases between them. Germline-derived CDR1 and CDR2 are SQVTM and ANQGSEA. The CDR3 DNA reads as TGCAGCGTTGACCTAGGACCGTCTACTATCGCTGAAGCTTTCTTT. Its translation: CSVDLGPSTIAEAFF.

The chain recombines TRBV14 with TRBJ2-1; D uncertain. Trimming took 1 base from V and 3 from J, leaving 7 bases between them. The CDR3 loop spans 14 amino acids. Germline assignment: CDR1 SGHDN and CDR2 FVKESK. The DNA of the CDR3 is TGTGCCAGCAGCCAAGTCAGTTTCTACAATGAGCAGTTCTTC. Amino acids: CASSQVSFYNEQFF.

The gene calls are TRBV19 and TRBJ1-2; D gene uncertain. In germline, CDR1 is LNHDA, CDR2 SQIVND (reference sequence). Trimming took 6 bases from V and 8 from J, leaving 16 bases between them. The CDR3 has 13 residues. The CDR3 DNA reads as TGTGCCAGTAGCGATACATGGGCGTGGGGCTACACCTTC. It codes for CASSDTWAWGYTF. The full variable domain, its missing parts supplied by reference TRBV19 and TRBJ1-2, is DGGITQSPKYLFRKEGQNVTLSCEQNLNHDAMYWYRQDPGQGLRLIYYSQIVNDFQKGDIAEGYSVSREKKESFPLTVTSAQKNPTAFYLCASSDTWAWGYTFGSGTRLTVV.

This clone has just one count. The CDR3 reads CASSRDPPGLPSNEQFF. As DNA, the CDR3 is TGTGCCAGCAGCCGAGATCCCCCGGGACTTCCGTCTAATGAGCAGTTCTTC. J is TRBJ2-1 and V is TRBV5-4; a possible D gene is TRBD2 (6 bases). Germline assignment: CDR1 SGHNT and CDR2 YYREEE (reference sequence). The germline V and J ends were trimmed by 4 bases and 7 bases, with 24 bases remaining between them. The CDR3 totals 17 residues.

The rearrangement uses TRBV2 and TRBJ1-5; weak D call: TRBD1 (6 bases). From germline, CDR1 is SNHLY and CDR2 FYNNEI. The CDR3 consists of 16 residues. Trimming shortened V by 6 bases and J by 0 bases, and 15 bases separated the two germline ends. The CDR3 protein is CASRYSGDPSNQPQHF. The CDR3 nucleotides read TGTGCCAGCAGGTACTCAGGGGATCCTAGCAATCAGCCCCAGCATTTT.

J is TRBJ2-5 and V is TRBV30; D may correspond to TRBD1 or TRBD2 (5 bases each). CDR3 length equals 15 residues. Trimming took off 2 bases at V and 5 bases at J, with 18 bases between the two ends. Germline values: CDR1 GTSNPN, CDR2 SVGIG (reference sequence). Here the CDR3 DNA reads TGTGCCTGGAGTCCAGGGCAGTCGGGCGGGGAGACCCAGTACTTC. It codes for CAWSPGQSGGETQYF.

The gene calls are TRBV5-1 and TRBJ2-4; D is undetermined. Trimming pared 3 bases from V and 0 bases from J, leaving 7 bases between. The CDR3 length is 14 residues. From germline, CDR1 is SGHRS and CDR2 YFSETQ. The CDR3 DNA sequence: TGCGCCAGCAGCTCTCACCTAGCCAAAAACATTCAGTACTTC. Amino acid sequence: CASSSHLAKNIQYF.

V is TRBV9 and J is TRBJ2-7; D may be TRBD2 (6 bases). V was pared by 4 bases and J by 5 bases, with 19 bases between. Germline-derived CDR1 and CDR2 are SGDLS and YYNGEE. The CDR3 has 15 amino acids. CDR3 amino acids: CASSPWTGGRDEQYF. DNA for the CDR3: TGTGCCAGCAGCCCGTGGACCGGGGGACGGGACGAGCAGTACTTC.